This passage covers 20 T cell receptor beta chains from one sample sequenced in a study of CD4 T cell repertoires in COVID-19. Generated by immunoSEQ multiplex PCR, the TCRdb table keeps only in-frame clones and is missing some. The sample comprises around 23,000 clones, over 90% of which are singletons, and more than 0.55% rests with the top ten. No culture step preceded sequencing of the ex vivo isolated memory T cells. Sequencing was performed on circulating follicular helper CD4+ T cells (cTfh) from blood, taken before the COVID-19 pandemic. Every receptor here comes from a human donor who had COVID-19.

This chain uses TRBV21-1 with TRBJ1-5; TRBD1, the table's D call, was not compared with the DNA. TRBV21-1 represents a pseudogene. The CDR3 covers 17 residues. This chain's CDR3 is CASSKANRHFSNQPQHF. Written as DNA, the CDR3 is TGTGCCAGCAGCAAAGCGAACAGACACTTTAGCAATCAGCCCCAGCATTTT.

The chain carries TRBV5-4 and TRBJ2-5; D uncertain. The DNA end is more similar to TRBJ2-7, so the J call may be wrong. Per germline, CDR1 SGHNT and CDR2 YYREEE (reference sequence). This CDR3 comprises 12 residues. The CDR3 loop is CASSFDFYEQYF. For the CDR3, the DNA is TGTGCCAGCAGCTTCGATTTCTACGAGCAGTACTTC.

The gene calls are TRBV7-8 and TRBJ1-1; 7 bases are a match to TRBD1. The junction had 6 bases not matched to a gene; V was cut back by 5 bases and J by 6 bases. The CDR3 covers 13 residues. CDR1 is SGHVS, CDR2 FQNEAQ, per germline. For the CDR3, the DNA is TGTGCCAGCAGCACTCGACAGGGCCCTGAAGCTTTCTTT. As protein: CASSTRQGPEAFF.

In DNA form, the CDR3 reads TGTGCCAGCAGCTCGTCAGGGAACACTGAAGCTTTCTTT. This encodes CASSSSGNTEAFF. The chain combines TRBV7-9 with TRBJ1-1; D is ambiguous. The CDR3 has 13 amino acids. The germline V gene has CDR1 SEHNR and CDR2 FQNEAQ (reference sequence). V was pared by 4 bases and J by 1 base, with 7 bases between.

The chain couples TRBV21-1 to TRBJ1-2; the DNA was not compared with TRBD1, the D call given in the table. TRBV21-1 is deemed a pseudogene. This CDR3 has 16 amino acids. The CDR3 sequence is CASSAAWGQATYGYTF. CDR3 nucleotides: TGTGCCAGCAGCGCGGCCTGGGGACAGGCTACCTATGGCTACACCTTC.

The chain is built from TRBV5-1 and TRBJ2-7, with a tentative D call TRBD2 (6 bases). V lost 5 bases to trimming and J lost 0 bases, with 9 bases between them. The germline gives CDR1 SGHRS, CDR2 YFSETQ. This CDR3 has 13 residues. CDR3 in DNA: TGCGCCAGCAGTCGGGAGAGCTCCTACGAGCAGTACTTC. Translation: CASSRESSYEQYF.

The chain combines TRBV7-9 with TRBJ2-7; possible D gene TRBD2, 6 bases. Trimming removed 3 bases at V and 2 bases at J, with 11 bases between. Germline V CDR1 and CDR2: SEHNR, FQNEAQ (reference sequence). The CDR3 extends over 14 amino acids. CDR3 region: CASSLVPGAYEQYF. The CDR3 DNA follows: TGTGCCAGCAGCTTGGTTCCGGGAGCCTACGAGCAGTACTTC.

The V call is TRBV10-3, the J call TRBJ1-5, with D perhaps matching TRBD1 (6 bases). This CDR3 is built from 14 residues. Trimming removed 10 bases from V and 4 bases from J, with 17 bases in between. The germline gives CDR1 ENHRY, CDR2 SYGVKD. CDR3 sequence (DNA): TGTGCCACTAGGCCGGACAGCCCGAATCAGCCCCAGCATTTT. Translation: CATRPDSPNQPQHF.

This sequence joins TRBV5-1 and TRBJ2-1; 12 bases are shared with TRBD2. The junction had 8 bases not matched to a gene; V was cut back by 0 bases and J by 10 bases. The CDR3 runs to 16 residues. Germline-derived CDR1 and CDR2 are SGHRS and YFSETQ. The CDR3 is CASSLALAGGPREQFF. The CDR3 DNA follows: TGCGCCAGCAGCTTGGCACTAGCGGGAGGCCCGAGGGAGCAGTTCTTC.

V and J are TRBV15 and TRBJ1-1; TRBD1 matches 7 bases. Germline V gene data show CDR1 as LNHNV and CDR2 as YYDKDF (reference sequence). The J segment lost 8 bases and the V segment lost 6 bases, leaving 15 bases of the junction unmatched. This CDR3 is 15 amino acids long. The CDR3 reads CATSPRDRSAIEAFF. The CDR3 DNA reads TGTGCCACCAGTCCTCGGGACAGATCTGCCATAGAAGCTTTCTTT.

The chain uses TRBV5-6 and TRBJ1-3; TRBD1 matches at 8 bases. CDR3 length equals 16 residues. The ends lost 6 bases at V and 0 bases at J; junction bases unmatched: 8. Germline V gene lookup returns CDR1 SGHDT and CDR2 YYEEEE. CDR3 residues: CASTEGQGHSGNTIYF. In DNA form, the CDR3 reads TGTGCCAGCACGGAAGGACAGGGACACTCTGGAAACACCATATATTTT.

This clone was found once. This chain links TRBV5-1 with TRBJ2-3; D might be TRBD2 (6 bases). There are 16 residues in the CDR3. Trimming cost V 0 bases and J 0 bases, with 11 bases left between them. The germline CDR1 and CDR2 sequences are SGHRS and YFSETQ. CDR3 nucleotides: TGCGCCAGCAGCTTGGCCGGGGCGGGAAGCACAGATACGCAGTATTTT. Its protein is CASSLAGAGSTDTQYF.

The rearrangement joins TRBV7-2 to TRBJ1-2; no firm D call. Germline V gene data show CDR1 as SGHTA and CDR2 as FQGNSA. The CDR3 contains 14 residues. The germline V and J ends were trimmed by 1 base and 4 bases, with 10 bases remaining between them. The CDR3 is CASSLDSGPYGYTF. In DNA, the CDR3 is TGTGCCAGCAGCTTAGATTCAGGCCCCTATGGCTACACCTTC.

This clone was seen only once. The rearrangement links TRBV10-3 to TRBJ1-4; D possibly corresponds to TRBD1 (6 bases). Germline CDR1 is ENHRY and CDR2 is SYGVKD. The CDR3 covers 12 residues. V lost 4 bases, J lost 7 bases, and 7 bases lay in between. The CDR3 DNA reads TGTGCCATCAGTGTACAGGGTGAAAAACTGTTTTTT. This codes for CAISVQGEKLFF.

The chain has TRBV27 and TRBJ2-1; the match to TRBD1 covers 8 bases. This CDR3 is 15 amino acids long. CDR1 and CDR2 from the germline V gene are MNHEY and SMNVEV (reference sequence). Germline trimming cut 6 bases from V and 4 bases from J; bases unmatched to any gene: 8. The CDR3 DNA follows: TGTGCCAGCAGAACAGGGGGGAGCGATTACAATGAGCAGTTCTTC. This translates into CASRTGGSDYNEQFF.

The CDR3, as DNA: TGTGCCAGCAGTTTTTACAGGACCCACGCCATGAACACTGAAGCTTTCTTT. The encoded protein is CASSFYRTHAMNTEAFF. The rearrangement links TRBV28 to TRBJ1-1; D perhaps matches TRBD1 (5 bases). CDR1 MDHEN and CDR2 SYDVKM come from the germline V gene. The CDR3 spans 17 residues. Trimming stripped 3 bases from V and 0 bases from J, with 17 bases between.

This chain links TRBV19 with TRBJ1-2; TRBD1 aligns across 10 bases. The ends lost 6 bases at V and 3 bases at J; junction bases unmatched: 7. Germline V CDR1 and CDR2: LNHDA, SQIVND (reference sequence). The CDR3 covers 15 residues. This CDR3 is CASRTPGQGHYGYTF. The CDR3 DNA sequence: TGTGCCAGTAGAACCCCGGGACAGGGGCACTATGGCTACACCTTC.

V and J are TRBV5-4 and TRBJ2-7; TRBD2 agrees at 8 bases. Trimming at V came to 0 bases and at J to 0 bases, leaving 5 bases not matched to a gene. The CDR3 extends over 16 amino acids. In germline, CDR1 is SGHNT, CDR2 YYREEE (reference sequence). CDR3 amino acids: CASSLGSGGSSYEQYF. CDR3 nucleotide sequence: TGTGCCAGCAGCTTGGGCAGCGGGGGTAGCTCCTACGAGCAGTACTTC. Full variable domain (missing parts from reference TRBV5-4 and TRBJ2-7): ETGVTQSPTHLIKTRGQQVTLRCSSQSGHNTVSWYQQALGQGPQFIFQYYREEENGRGNFPPRFSGLQFPNYSSELNVNALELDDSALYLCASSLGSGGSSYEQYFGPGTRLTVT.

The rearrangement joins TRBV27 to TRBJ1-5; 7 bases are a match to TRBD1. The CDR3 loop spans 15 amino acids. Germline CDR1 and CDR2: MNHEY and SMNVEV (reference sequence). Losses at the gene ends were 6 bases for V and 0 bases for J; bases not matched to a gene: 5. CDR3 sequence: CASRSGQLSNQPQHF. The CDR3 DNA reads as TGTGCCAGCAGGTCGGGACAGCTTAGCAATCAGCCCCAGCATTTT.

The V and J genes are TRBV6-5 and TRBJ1-4, with 8 bases fitting TRBD1. CDR3 length equals 13 residues. The germline gives CDR1 MNHEY, CDR2 SVGAGI. Trimming took 4 bases from V and 7 from J; bases not matched to a gene: 2. CDR3 residues: CASSFDRGEKLFF. DNA of the CDR3: TGTGCCAGCAGTTTCGACAGGGGTGAAAAACTGTTTTTT.